This TCR beta chain derives from a study of blood T cell repertoires in COVID-19. On the study more broadly: Some COVID-19 samples were acute and others convalescent; all came from the United States, Italy and Spain. PBMCs, B-cell-depleted T cells, or T cells were the source of the cDNA or gDNA that made up the material.

In the authors' workflow: Counts of nucleated cells, estimated from reference gene primer amplification, were obtained. TCRdb keeps only in-frame clones here, not all; method: immunoSEQ multiplex PCR. The V and J calls and the clone size are those of that table, but D and trimming were determined from the DNA. Among about 92,000 clones listed, about 90% were seen once. CDR3 length: 16 residues. Germline V gene data show CDR1 as LGHDT and CDR2 as YNNKEL (reference sequence). With V trimmed by 5 bases and J by 6 bases, 11 bases remained unmatched. This receptor was identified in a human donor with active COVID-19. The donor label of this sample is uncertain. The source material was peripheral blood. The J gene is TRBJ2-2, the V gene TRBV3-1 (or the pseudogene TRBV3-2); TRBD2 matches 8 bases. The CDR3 DNA is TGTGCCAGCAGCGGACACACTAGCGGCGTGCCCGGGGAGCTGTTTTTT. Translating it yields CASSGHTSGVPGELFF.